The entry below describes one T cell receptor (beta chain). The CDR3 is 15 amino acids. Germline V CDR1 and CDR2: MNHEY, SVGAGI. Trimming pared 0 bases from V and 1 base from J, leaving 10 bases between. This sample is drawn from a study of blood T cell repertoires in COVID-19. Turning to the study itself: Donors in the United States, Italy and Spain gave samples during acute or convalescent COVID-19. Nucleic acid was either cDNA or gDNA, and it came from T cells, B-cell-depleted T cells, or PBMCs.

As handled by the study authors: The authors estimated nucleated cell counts from reference gene primer amplification. Assay: immunoSEQ multiplex PCR; the TCRdb copy retains only in-frame clones and omits some. V, J and clone size are those of that table, while D and trimming were read from the DNA. Of 150,000 to 200,000 clones in the sample, approximately 90% were seen once. Followed longitudinally, the Seattle patients had been enrolled during active infection. The specimen was peripheral blood. The V gene is TRBV6-5, the J gene TRBJ2-7, with D possibly being TRBD1 (6 bases). The sequence came from a young man with COVID-19, enrolled during active disease. The CDR3 DNA reads TGTGCCAGCAGTTACTCGAACCAGGGGTCCTACGAGCAGTACTTC. It yields the protein CASSYSNQGSYEQYF.